These T cell receptor beta chains were read from a single sample in a study of radiotherapy plus CTLA-4 blockade in lung cancer. Profiling relied on immunoSEQ multiplex PCR, and the TCRdb table lists in-frame clones only, not all of them. The sample records about 97,000 clones, around 74% being singletons. The starting material was peripheral blood, obtained from a patient treated with radiotherapy plus ipilimumab. The receptors originated from a human donor with non-small cell lung cancer who had a partial response to radiotherapy plus ipilimumab. Some clones in this sample may be carry-over from other donors' samples. The CDR3 runs from the conserved cysteine through the conserved F or W. Fields, in order: J gene, D gene, CDR3 length, clone size, V gene, CDR3 DNA, CDR3 protein. The D gene is left open where the match is weak. Expanded clones are given a class, and other clones once, few, many or no size at all.

TRBJ1-2,-,14,-,TRBV28,TGTGCCAGCAGTCCCCCGGGGGTGGGGAGAGGCTACACCTTC,CASSPPGVGRGYTF
TRBJ2-3,TRBD1,12,-,TRBV29-1,TGCAGCGTCTTAAAGCGGGACAGGGCGCAGTATTTT,CSVLKRDRAQYF
TRBJ1-5,-,14,-,TRBV9,TGTGCCAGCAGCGGACAGGCTAGCAATCAGCCCCAGCATTTT,CASSGQASNQPQHF
TRBJ2-7,-,13,once,TRBV7-8,TGTGCCAGCAGCTTAGCCGGTCTCAGGGAGCAGTACTTC,CASSLAGLREQYF
TRBJ2-5,TRBD1,13,once,TRBV7-3,TGTGCCAGCAGCCCAGGACAGGGCGAGACCCAGTACTTC,CASSPGQGETQYF
TRBJ2-5,TRBD1,13,-,TRBV11-3,TGTGCCAGCAGAACGACAGGGTCAGAGACCCAGTACTTC,CASRTTGSETQYF
TRBJ2-3,-,14,-,TRBV9,TGTGCCAGCAGCGCACTAACTAGCACAGATACGCAGTATTTT,CASSALTSTDTQYF
TRBJ1-1,-,14,-,TRBV13,TGTGCCAGCAGCATACGAGGAGGCATCACTGAAGCTTTCTTT,CASSIRGGITEAFF
TRBJ1-2,-,12,-,TRBV19,TGTGCCACCGAGGCACGGGTCTATGGCTACACCTTC,CATEARVYGYTF
TRBJ2-7,-,12,-,TRBV2,TGTGCCAGCAGCGCCGACATCTCCGAGCAGTACTTC,CASSADISEQYF
TRBJ2-3,TRBD1,16,once,TRBV13,TGTGCCAGCAGCACCTTGACAGGGGAAAGCACAGATACGCAGTATTTT,CASSTLTGESTDTQYF
TRBJ2-5,-,11,-,TRBV7-6,TGTGCCAGCAGCCCTCAAGAGACCCAGTACTTC,CASSPQETQYF
TRBJ2-2,-,15,-,TRBV5-6,TGTGCCAGCACCGGGATCCAATCGAACACCGGGGAGCTGTTTTTT,CASTGIQSNTGELFF
TRBJ1-2,TRBD1,13,-,TRBV6-1,TGTGCCAGCAGTCGGGACAGGCTCTATGGCTACACCTTC,CASSRDRLYGYTF
TRBJ2-1,-,24,-,TRBV7-3,TGTGCCAGCAGCTTAACAGGCGGGGCGATGGGAAGCAGAGAGAGCCGGAGCGGCTACAATGAGCAGTTCTTC,CASSLTGGAMGSRESRSGYNEQFF
TRBJ1-1,-,15,once,TRBV5-1,TGCGCCAGCAGCCCGGAACGGACAGCGAACACTGAAGCTTTCTTT,CASSPERTANTEAFF
TRBJ1-1,-,13,-,TRBV7-2,TGTGCCAGCAGCTTAGAGACTTCGTCAGAAGCTTTCTTT,CASSLETSSEAFF
TRBJ1-5,-,11,-,TRBV20-1,TGCAGCGCTAGAGCCCCGGGAACCCAGCATTTT,CSARAPGTQHF
TRBJ1-6,-,15,few,TRBV28,TGTGCCAGCAGTTGGGGGGGGACTTGGGGTGCACCCCTCCACTTT,CASSWGGTWGAPLHF
TRBJ2-1,-,12,-,TRBV28,TGTGCCAGCAGTTTGGGAGGAGTGGGGCAGTTCTTC,CASSLGGVGQFF
TRBJ2-5,-,15,-,TRBV4-3,TGCGCCAGCAGCCAAGGCAGGGGCCCTCAAGAGACCCAGTACTTC,CASSQGRGPQETQYF
TRBJ1-2,-,15,-,TRBV27,TGTGCCAGCAGTTATCATGCGAGGGTAAACTATGGCTACACCTTC,CASSYHARVNYGYTF
TRBJ2-1,TRBD2,12,-,TRBV11-3,TGTGCCAGCAGCTTACTAGCGGGGGGTCAGTTCTTC,CASSLLAGGQFF
TRBJ2-3,TRBD2,15,-,TRBV5-1,TGCGCCAGCTCAACCGGGACTAGCGGGGCAGATACGCAGTATTTT,CASSTGTSGADTQYF
TRBJ1-2,TRBD1,15,-,TRBV27,TGTGCCAGCAGACTAGCGGACAGGGGTAACTATGGCTACACCTTC,CASRLADRGNYGYTF
TRBJ1-5,-,13,-,TRBV7-9,TGTGCCAGCAGCCCGAGCGAAGATCAGCCCCAGCATTTT,CASSPSEDQPQHF
TRBJ2-7,TRBD2,15,few,TRBV5-6,TGTGCCAGCAGCCTCCTAGCGGGGCAATCCTACGAGCAGTACTTC,CASSLLAGQSYEQYF
TRBJ1-2,-,12,-,TRBV28,TGTGCCAGCAGTTTTCCCGACTATGGCTACACCTTC,CASSFPDYGYTF
TRBJ1-3,-,13,-,TRBV6-5,TGTGCCAGCGGACTGCACTCTGGAAACACCATATATTTT,CASGLHSGNTIYF
TRBJ2-7,TRBD1,13,-,TRBV6-5,TGTGCCGTACGGGACAGCCTATTCTACGAGCAGTACTTC,CAVRDSLFYEQYF
TRBJ1-1,-,16,once,TRBV25-1,TGTGCCAGCAGTGAATGGGGCAGGGTAAGGGACACTGAGGCTTTCTTT,CASSEWGRVRDTEAFF
TRBJ1-1,-,14,-,TRBV7-9,TGTGCCAGCAGCTTATCGTCCGGGAACACTGAAGCTTTCTTT,CASSLSSGNTEAFF
TRBJ1-4,-,13,-,TRBV28,TGTGCCAGCATAGGAGGGGCTAATGAAAAACTGTTTTTT,CASIGGANEKLFF